This record looks at one TCR beta chain sequence and its context. Germline CDR1 reads MNHEY; CDR2 reads SVGAGI. This CDR3 region has 15 residues. Deletions cut 4 bases from V and 5 bases from J, with 17 bases between. This sample stems from a study of T-cell memory formation after mild COVID-19. MiXCR was run by TCRdb on the 5' RACE reads, yielding one entry per CDR3 protein. The sample shows approximately 300,000 distinct CDR3 sequences, approximately 19% of them seen only once. The sample consisted of PBMCs or a T cell subset sorted from them (not recorded which). The receptor comes from a man aged 18 to 30 who had mild COVID-19 (a few samples of this study predate the infection). Cell type and time point are not known. The J gene is TRBJ2-5, the V gene TRBV6-5; a possible D gene is TRBD2 (5 bases). The CDR3 spells CASSSARGVRETQYF. As DNA, the CDR3 is TGTGCCAGCAGTTCCGCCCGGGGTGTGAGGGAGACCCAGTACTTC.